A selection of T cell receptor beta chains follows, all from one sample in a study of blood T cell repertoires in COVID-19. The repertoire was sequenced with immunoSEQ multiplex PCR; TCRdb's copy has only in-frame clones and lacks some. The sample lists about 200,000 clones, 80% to 90% occurring once. The specimen was peripheral blood. The receptors were sampled from an elderly man with acute or convalescent COVID-19. Both conserved end residues are part of each CDR3.

v_call,cdr3_length,cdr3_aa
TRBV29-1,14,CSAVGGSSGNTIYF
TRBV7-3,13,CASSQQYGGEQFF
TRBV7-3,15,CASSAGQGNTGELFF
TRBV14,15,CASSHGGTGANVLTF
TRBV6-1,16,CASSELAGGFGQPQHF
TRBV18,15,CASSPPGTENSPLHF
TRBV15,17,CATSRKQLAGGYNEQFF
TRBV24-1,21,CATSDLKFTSGRPGSYNEQFF
TRBV7-9,14,CASSRPGRTETQYF
TRBV19,16,CASSIGQGVTSYEQYF
TRBV14,13,CASSHRQGSWQYF
TRBV30,13,CAWSRGANQPQHF
TRBV7-6,18,CASSLGTSQGGSYNEQFF
TRBV28,17,CASSPLQGGIVYNEQFF
TRBV5-1,15,CASSLADRGFDEQYF
TRBV11-2,13,CASSLDSDMKAFF
TRBV11-1,16,CASSSRAGQVQETQYF
TRBV19,14,CASSPQGILDGYTF
TRBV28,15,CASSTPGTGYYGYTF
TRBV2,14,CASTRAGGTDTQYF
TRBV18,13,CASSRQEHNEQFF
TRBV18,15,CASSPLRDRLETQYF
TRBV7-9,14,CASSLDIQVGEQYF
TRBV3-1/TRBV3-2,13,CASSQLSIYEQYF
TRBV10-3,14,CAISLGGRTYEQYF
TRBV11-2,16,CASSMGAQGNTGELFF
TRBV18,15,CASSRSGRGADTQYF
TRBV2,14,CASRAGTNQETQYF
TRBV6-6,16,CASCPGLAANTGELFF
TRBV10-2,15,CASRGFRDREETQYF
TRBV5-4,13,CASSSLVLETQYF
TRBV10-3,14,CAISEGLTTYEQYF
TRBV5-1,16,CASSLVPVAGSDTQYF
TRBV2,13,CASSDPPEETQYF
TRBV7-9,16,CASSSGTGKAYEKLFF
TRBV3-1/TRBV3-2,14,CASSPGMGNTEAFF
TRBV7-2,15,CASSLTGVSTDTQYF
TRBV2,12,CASGLGVQPQHF
TRBV6-2/TRBV6-3,15,CASSYHTGGRDAAFF
TRBV19,17,CASSMFANLAGANVLTF
TRBV20-1,11,CEGSSTDTQYF
TRBV29-1,11,CSEGGVGEAFF
TRBV9,15,CASSSTAGVNTEAFF
TRBV21-1,14,CASSKGPRGPEQYF
TRBV2,14,CASSLGERQETQYF
TRBV19,17,CASKEGELADPRDTQYF
TRBV24-1,13,CATGTANTGELFF
TRBV7-2,15,CASSPGGSGANVLTF
TRBV15,17,CATSRVGTGGTNEKLFF
TRBV27,12,CASGPPSNEQFF
TRBV18,14,CASSPRDRGTEAFF
TRBV7-2,14,CASSLLGQPGELFF
TRBV6-5,14,CASTDIQGAGGYTF
TRBV6-5,14,CASRDRGTQETQYF